This T cell receptor (beta chain) was obtained from a study of Ad26.COV2.S vaccination and SARS-CoV-2 variants. Worth noting for this clone: Its antigen remains unidentified. The junction departs from the called germline gene at one end, perhaps through a read error.

Documented treatment: approximately 18 received Ad26.COV2.S at low or high dose, single or two shots; 5 received placebo; per-sample allocation not given. At day 63 after the first vaccine or placebo injection, samples were drawn. TCRdb's copy holds only in-frame clones and misses some; the assay was immunoSEQ multiplex PCR. Of roughly 400,000 clones listed, 90% are singletons. Per the germline V gene, CDR1 is SGDLS and CDR2 is YYNGEE. This CDR3 region has 13 residues. Findings and caveats of the study: Recipients given vaccine exceeded placebo recipients in spike-specific TCR breadth.

The chain employs TRBV9 and TRBJ2-7; D unclear. This specimen consisted of peripheral blood, obtained in a trial of Ad26.COV2.S vaccine versus placebo. This receptor was obtained from a person aged 18-65 years who received the Ad26.COV2.S COVID-19 vaccine or a placebo. The CDR3 sequence: CASSVDQSYEQYF. CDR3 in DNA: TGTGCCAGCAGTGTAGATCAGTCCTACGAGCAGTACTTC.